Listed here are 4 T cell receptor beta chains from one sample, sequenced in a study of blood T cells in healthy people across ages. The second PCR ran about 7 to 12 cycles with a sample-barcoded 5' primer and J-beta primers. TCRdb redid the calling of the 5' RACE reads with MiXCR, one entry per CDR3 protein. Of around 1,500,000 distinct CDR3 sequences listed, roughly 40% are singletons. Specimen: blood. The source is a woman aged 18-30 years in good health.

In this sample, this clonotype turned up a few times. The V call is TRBV20-1, the J call TRBJ2-3; TRBD2 matches at 8 bases. The CDR3 consists of 15 residues. Losses at the gene ends were 2 bases for V and 0 bases for J; bases not matched to a gene: 4. In germline, CDR1 is DFQATT, CDR2 SNEGSKA (reference sequence). The CDR3 loop reads CSARLAGSSTDTQYF. Written as DNA, the CDR3 is TGCAGTGCTAGACTAGCGGGTTCTAGCACAGATACGCAGTATTTT.

This clonotype was seen more than once but under ten times. The V call is TRBV6-6, the J call TRBJ2-1, with 7 nucleotides matching TRBD2. The V and J ends lost 6 bases and 8 bases, in that order; junction bases with no gene match: 13. CDR1 and CDR2 (germline): MNHNY, SVGAGI (reference sequence). The length of the CDR3 is 15 residues. CDR3 sequence (DNA): TGTGCCAGCAGGGCGCCCGGGCGGGAGAGCGATGAGCAGTTCTTC. Protein: CASRAPGRESDEQFF.

This rearrangement joins TRBV12-3 or TRBV12-4 to TRBJ2-7; tentatively, D is TRBD1 (6 bases). CDR3 length: 14 residues. V was shortened by 10 bases and J by 1 base, with 17 bases between the two germline ends. CDR3 DNA sequence: TGTGCCAACAGCACAGGGATTGGGTCCTACGAGCAGTACTTC. Amino acid sequence: CANSTGIGSYEQYF.

CDR3 sequence: CASSLTARSPMNTEAFF. The CDR3 region has the DNA TGCGCCAGCAGCTTGACGGCGCGCAGCCCCATGAACACTGAAGCTTTCTTT. The chain is built from TRBV5-1 and TRBJ1-1; D gene uncertain. The CDR3 has 17 residues. Germline V CDR1 and CDR2: SGHRS, YFSETQ. The V end lost 1 base, the J end lost 0 bases, and 16 bases lay between the germline ends.